Listed here are 5 T cell receptor beta chains from one sample, sequenced in a study of T cell clonality in common variable immunodeficiency. The assay was immunoSEQ multiplex PCR, and TCRdb's table has in-frame clones only and misses some. The specimen has over 40,000 clones, none found just once. Sequencing was performed on peripheral blood mononuclear cells. The receptors were gathered from a person aged 18 to 75 in good health.

This clone appeared many times. The read finishes 3 residues shy of the CDR3 end, and the germline J gene is used to complete it. The V gene is TRBV4-1, the J gene TRBJ1-1; a weak D match, TRBD1 (6 bases). CDR1 and CDR2 from the germline V gene are MGHRA and YSYEKL. The V end lost 0 bases, the J end lost 1 base, and 9 bases lay between the germline ends. The CDR3 is made up of 15 amino acids. Partial CDR3 DNA: TGCGCCAGCAGCCAAGATTCACAGGGGAACACTGAA. Its translation: CASSQDSQGNTE. The full CDR3 reads CASSQDSQGNTEAFF.

Concerning this clone: The read ends 3 residues early relative to the CDR3; the germline J gene fills the gap. The chain uses TRBV6-1 and TRBJ1-1, with D maybe TRBD1 (5 bases). Germline V gene data show CDR1 as MNHNS and CDR2 as SASEGT. The CDR3 is made up of 15 amino acids. The CDR3 loop is CASSEGGGGADTAFF. The DNA read from the CDR3 is TGTGCCAGCAGTGAAGGTGGTGGAGGGGCAGATACG.

This clone was detected ten times or more. The CDR3 end is not reached by the read, which stops 3 residues before it; the germline J gene fills it in. The V call is TRBV7-2, the J call TRBJ2-5, with TRBD2 matching over 12 bases. The V gene end was trimmed by 0 bases and the J gene end by 2 bases; junction bases not matched to a gene: 4. The CDR3 totals 17 residues. Per germline, CDR1 SGHTA and CDR2 FQGNSA. The CDR3 bases that were read are TGTGCCAGCAGCTTAGCGCGGCTAGCGGGGGGGCAAGAGACC. Protein product: CASSLARLAGGQET. The CDR3 as a whole reads CASSLARLAGGQETQYF. The variable domain in full, completed from reference TRBV7-2 and TRBJ2-5, reads GAGVSQSPSNKVTEKGKDVELRCDPISGHTALYWYRQSLGQGLEFLIYFQGNSAPDKSGLPSDRFSAERTGGSVSTLTIQRTQQEDSAVYLCASSLARLAGGQETQYFGPGTRLLVL.

This clone appeared many times. The read halts 3 residues ahead of the CDR3 end, with the missing end drawn from the germline J gene. The V gene is TRBV10-3, the J gene TRBJ2-7; 8 bases align to TRBD1. Germline trimming cut 2 bases from V and 5 bases from J; bases unmatched to any gene: 5. The CDR3 spans 14 residues. Per the germline V gene, CDR1 is ENHRY and CDR2 is SYGVKD. The sequenced part of the CDR3 DNA is TGTGCCATCAGTGAGGACAGGGGTTTCGACGAG. Its protein product is CAISEDRGFDE. The full CDR3 protein reads CAISEDRGFDEQYF.

This clone has a count of ten or more. From the germline J gene comes the end of the CDR3, since the read stops 3 residues before it. The chain carries TRBV5-6 and TRBJ1-5; 10 bases are a match to TRBD1. Germline CDR1 and CDR2: SGHDT and YYEEEE. V was pared by 3 bases and J by 2 bases, with 2 bases of the junction left unmatched. CDR3 length: 15 residues. CDR3 in amino acids: CASSYGQGGNQPQHF. Partial CDR3 DNA: TGTGCCAGCAGCTATGGACAGGGGGGCAATCAGCCC.